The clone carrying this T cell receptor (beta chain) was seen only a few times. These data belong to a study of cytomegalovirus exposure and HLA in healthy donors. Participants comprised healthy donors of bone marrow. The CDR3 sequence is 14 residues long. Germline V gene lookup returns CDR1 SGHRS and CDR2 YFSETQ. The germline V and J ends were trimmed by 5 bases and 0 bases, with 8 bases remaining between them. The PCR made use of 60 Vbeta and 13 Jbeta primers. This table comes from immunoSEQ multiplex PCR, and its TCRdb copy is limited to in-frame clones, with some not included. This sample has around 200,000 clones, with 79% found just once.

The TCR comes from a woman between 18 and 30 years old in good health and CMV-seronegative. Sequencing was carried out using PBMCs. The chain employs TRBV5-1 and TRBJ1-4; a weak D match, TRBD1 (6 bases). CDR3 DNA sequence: TGCGCCAGCAGGTCAGGGGCAACTAATGAAAAACTGTTTTTT. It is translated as CASRSGATNEKLFF.